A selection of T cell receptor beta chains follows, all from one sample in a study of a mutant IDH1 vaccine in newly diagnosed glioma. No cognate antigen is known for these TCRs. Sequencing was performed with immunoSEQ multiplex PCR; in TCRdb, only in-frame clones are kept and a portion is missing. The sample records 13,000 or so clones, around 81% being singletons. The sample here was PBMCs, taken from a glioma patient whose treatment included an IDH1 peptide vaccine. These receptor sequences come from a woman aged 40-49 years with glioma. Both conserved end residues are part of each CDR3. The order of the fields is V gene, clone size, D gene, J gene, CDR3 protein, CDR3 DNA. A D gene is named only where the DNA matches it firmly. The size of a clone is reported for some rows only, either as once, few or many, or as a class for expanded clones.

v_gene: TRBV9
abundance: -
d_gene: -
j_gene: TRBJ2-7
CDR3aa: CASSDGLGTYEQYF
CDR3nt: TGTGCCAGCAGCGACGGACTGGGGACCTACGAGCAGTACTTC

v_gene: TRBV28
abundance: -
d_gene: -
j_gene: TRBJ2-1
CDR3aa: CASRTDYTGYNEQFF
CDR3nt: TGTGCCAGCAGAACCGACTACACGGGTTACAATGAGCAGTTCTTC

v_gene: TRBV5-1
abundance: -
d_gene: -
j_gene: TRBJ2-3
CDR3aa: CASSLARSASDTQYF
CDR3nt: TGCGCCAGCAGCTTGGCGAGGTCCGCTTCAGATACGCAGTATTTT

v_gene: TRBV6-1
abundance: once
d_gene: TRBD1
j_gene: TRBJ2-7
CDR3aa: CASSGGDRVVDSEQYF
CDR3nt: TGTGCCAGCAGTGGTGGGGACAGGGTGGTTGATTCCGAGCAGTACTTC

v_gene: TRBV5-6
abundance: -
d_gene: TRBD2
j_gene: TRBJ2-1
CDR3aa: CASSLTSGNYEQFF
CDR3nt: TGTGCCAGCAGCTTGACTAGCGGGAATTATGAGCAGTTCTTC

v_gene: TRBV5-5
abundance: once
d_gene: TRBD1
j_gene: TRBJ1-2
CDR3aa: CASSLAGTGTNYGYTF
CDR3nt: TGTGCCAGCAGCTTGGCCGGGACAGGGACTAACTATGGCTACACCTTC

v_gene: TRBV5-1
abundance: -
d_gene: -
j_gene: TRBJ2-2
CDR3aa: CASSHRREGGWPGELFF
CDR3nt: TGCGCCAGCAGCCACCGCCGCGAGGGGGGATGGCCCGGGGAGCTGTTTTTT

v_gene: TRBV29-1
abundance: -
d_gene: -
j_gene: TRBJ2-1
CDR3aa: CSVEEGGREQFF
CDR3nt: TGCAGCGTTGAAGAAGGAGGGCGTGAGCAGTTCTTC

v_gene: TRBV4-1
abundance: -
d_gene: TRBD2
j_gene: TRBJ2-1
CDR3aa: CASSQVGLAGGPTDNEQFF
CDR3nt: TGCGCCAGCAGCCAAGTCGGGCTAGCGGGAGGCCCGACTGACAATGAGCAGTTCTTC

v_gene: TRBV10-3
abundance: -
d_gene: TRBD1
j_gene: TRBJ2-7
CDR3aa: CAISEIRGREQYF
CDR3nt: TGTGCCATCAGTGAGATCAGGGGGCGCGAGCAGTACTTC

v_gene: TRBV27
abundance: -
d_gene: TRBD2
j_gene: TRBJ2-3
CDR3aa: CASHGLAGPDTQYF
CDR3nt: TGTGCCAGCCATGGACTAGCCGGGCCAGATACGCAGTATTTT

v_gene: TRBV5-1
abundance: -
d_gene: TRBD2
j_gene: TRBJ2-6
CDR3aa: CASSLRTRNSGANVLTF
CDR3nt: TGCGCCAGCAGTTTACGGACTAGGAATTCTGGGGCCAACGTCCTGACTTTC

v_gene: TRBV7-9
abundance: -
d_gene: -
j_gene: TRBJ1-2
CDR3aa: CASSQDVSGYTF
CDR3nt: TGTGCCAGCAGCCAGGACGTCTCAGGCTACACCTTC

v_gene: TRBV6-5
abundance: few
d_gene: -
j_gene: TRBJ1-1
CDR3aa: CASSYSYREVVTEAFF
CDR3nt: TGTGCCAGCAGTTACTCCTACAGGGAAGTAGTCACTGAAGCTTTCTTT

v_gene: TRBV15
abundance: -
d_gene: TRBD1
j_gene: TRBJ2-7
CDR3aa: CATSADRGRAEQYF
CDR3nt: TGTGCCACCAGCGCGGACAGGGGGCGGGCCGAGCAGTACTTC

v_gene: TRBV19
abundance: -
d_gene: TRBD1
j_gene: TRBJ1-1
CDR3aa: CARGQGAYEAFF
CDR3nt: TGTGCCAGGGGTCAGGGGGCTTACGAAGCTTTCTTT